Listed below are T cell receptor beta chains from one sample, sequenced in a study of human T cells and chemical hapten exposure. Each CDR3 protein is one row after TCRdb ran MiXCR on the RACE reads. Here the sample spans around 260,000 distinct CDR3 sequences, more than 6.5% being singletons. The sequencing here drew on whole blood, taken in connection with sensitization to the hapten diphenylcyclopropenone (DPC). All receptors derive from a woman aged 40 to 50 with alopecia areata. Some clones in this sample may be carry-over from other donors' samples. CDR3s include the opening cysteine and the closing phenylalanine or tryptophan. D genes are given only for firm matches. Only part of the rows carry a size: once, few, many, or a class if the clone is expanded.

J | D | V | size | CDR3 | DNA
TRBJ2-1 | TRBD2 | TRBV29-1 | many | CSVASGRGYNEQFF | TGCAGCGTTGCTAGCGGGAGAGGGTACAATGAGCAGTTCTTC
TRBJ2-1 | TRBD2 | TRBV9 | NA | CASSGLASYNEQFF | TGTGCCAGCAGCGGACTAGCGTCCTACAATGAGCAGTTCTTC
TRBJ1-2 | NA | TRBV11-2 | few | CASSLDPLDSFYGYTF | TGTGCCAGCAGCTTAGATCCTCTGGACAGCTTCTATGGCTACACCTTC
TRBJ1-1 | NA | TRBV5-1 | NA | CASSLTSGSTEAFF | TGCGCCAGCAGCTTGACCTCAGGCTCCACTGAAGCTTTCTTT
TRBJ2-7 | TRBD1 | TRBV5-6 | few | CASWRTGGYEQYF | TGTGCCAGCTGGAGAACAGGGGGCTACGAGCAGTACTTC
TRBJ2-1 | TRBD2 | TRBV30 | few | CAWRTSGSGVTEFF | TGTGCCTGGAGGACTAGCGGGAGTGGGGTAACAGAGTTCTTC
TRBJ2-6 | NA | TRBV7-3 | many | CASSFHSSSGANVLTF | TGTGCCAGCAGCTTTCACAGCAGCTCTGGGGCCAACGTCCTGACTTTC
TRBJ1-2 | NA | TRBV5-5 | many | CASSLVVAPTNYGYTF | TGTGCCAGCAGCTTGGTTGTGGCACCAACTAACTATGGCTACACCTTC
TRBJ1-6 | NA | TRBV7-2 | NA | CASSLMQADTNSPLHF | TGTGCCAGCAGCTTAATGCAGGCGGACACCAATTCACCCCTCCACTTT
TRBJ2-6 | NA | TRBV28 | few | CASSQTYAGANVLTF | TGTGCCAGCAGCCAAACATACGCTGGGGCCAACGTCCTGACTTTC
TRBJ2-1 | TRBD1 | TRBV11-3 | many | CASSLAGGYEQFF | TGTGCCAGCAGCTTAGCAGGGGGCTATGAGCAGTTCTTC
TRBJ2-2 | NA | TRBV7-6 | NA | CASRPGAANTGELFF | TGTGCCAGCAGGCCCGGTGCCGCGAACACCGGGGAGCTGTTTTTT
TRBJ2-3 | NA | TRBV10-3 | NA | CAIQDWGADTQYF | TGTGCCATTCAGGACTGGGGCGCAGATACGCAGTATTTT
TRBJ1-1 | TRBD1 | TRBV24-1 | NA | CATSGDRTTAFF | TGTGCCACCAGTGGGGACAGGACGACGGCTTTCTTT
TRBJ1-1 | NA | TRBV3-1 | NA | CASSNTHTGGNTEAFF | TGTGCCAGCAGTAATACGCACACAGGAGGGAACACTGAAGCTTTCTTT